This T cell receptor beta chain was documented in a study of metastatic and nonmetastatic thyroid tumors. Study context: Comparative analysis of repertoires was undertaken across blood and tumor or nodule tissue obtained from malignant and benign thyroid patients.

Each patient came to thyroid surgery without any prior treatment (of any kind). With 0 bases removed from V and 0 bases from J, the gap between germline ends came to 6 bases. Germline CDR1 SGDLS, CDR2 YYNGEE. This CDR3 region has 15 residues. The authors' processing: The study built a papillary thyroid cancer distant-metastasis classifier from CDR3 differences across clinicopathological groups. Using MiXCR, TCRdb re-called clones from the PCR reads. The V and J calls and clone size come from TCRdb's table, not from the authors' own analysis. The sample carries some 45,000 clones, approximately 15% recorded once. This clone was observed at least ten times.

The sample taken for sequencing was blood. This chain uses TRBV9 with TRBJ2-2; D gene uncertain. This receptor was identified in a female donor with papillary thyroid cancer or a benign thyroid nodule (not recorded which). Some clones in this sample may be carry-over from other donors' samples. CDR3 amino acids: CASSVGGTNTGELFF. As DNA, the CDR3 is TGTGCCAGCAGCGTAGGTGGCACGAACACCGGGGAGCTGTTTTTT.